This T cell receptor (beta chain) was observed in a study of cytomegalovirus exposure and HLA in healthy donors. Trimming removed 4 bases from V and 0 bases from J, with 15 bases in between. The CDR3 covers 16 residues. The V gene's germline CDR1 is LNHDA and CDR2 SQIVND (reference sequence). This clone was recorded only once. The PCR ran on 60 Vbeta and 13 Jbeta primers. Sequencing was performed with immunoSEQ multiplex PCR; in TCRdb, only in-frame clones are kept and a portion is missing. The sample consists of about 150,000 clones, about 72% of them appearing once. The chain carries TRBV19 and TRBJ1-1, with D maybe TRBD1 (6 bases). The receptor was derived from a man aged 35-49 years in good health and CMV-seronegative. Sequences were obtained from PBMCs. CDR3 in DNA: TGTGCCAGTAGTACACAGCCCAGGGGCCTGAACACTGAAGCTTTCTTT. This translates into CASSTQPRGLNTEAFF.